This note documents a single TCR beta chain sequence. Generated by immunoSEQ multiplex PCR, the TCRdb table keeps only in-frame clones and is missing some. Here the sample spans over 150,000 clones, roughly nine tenths being singletons. The data were obtained in a study of cytomegalovirus exposure and HLA in healthy donors. From germline, CDR1 is SGHTA and CDR2 FQGTGA. The CDR3 totals 15 residues. Trimming shortened V by 5 bases and J by 1 base, and 9 bases separated the two germline ends. Material for sequencing was PBMCs. The receptor's source is a woman in her 30s in good health and CMV-seronegative. The chain recombines TRBV7-3 with TRBJ2-6; D gene unclear. The CDR3 region is CASSRGTSGANVLTF. The DNA of the CDR3 is TGTGCCAGCAGCCGCGGAACGTCTGGGGCCAACGTCCTGACTTTC.